The 30 T cell receptor beta chains reported below all come from one sample, sequenced in a study of sequential checkpoint blockade in melanoma (dated 2019 in TCRdb). The method was the immunoSEQ multiplex PCR assay. Not all clones reach the TCRdb copy of this immuneACCESS table, which keeps in-frame sequences only. Checked studies attribute under half of the gap to unresolved V genes and leave the rest unexplained. The sample yields fewer than 40,000 clones; 65% to 90% were counted once. The ten largest clones take up roughly 23% of the sample. This specimen's treatment or condition label, interpreted: randomized to nivolumab then ipilimumab (arm A) or the reverse (arm B). The starting material was CD8+ T cells sorted from blood (inferred from file names), obtained from a patient given nivolumab and ipilimumab in sequence. The receptors shown here come from a human donor with melanoma.

This clone came up a few times. The rearrangement links TRBV5-6 to TRBJ2-3, with TRBD1 identical over 9 bases. Trimming took 2 bases from V and 5 from J; bases not matched to a gene: 3. The germline V gene encodes CDR1 SGHDT and CDR2 YYEEEE. CDR3 length equals 14 residues. In DNA form, the CDR3 reads TGTGCCAGCAGCTTCGGACAGGGGATAGATACGCAGTATTTT. This translates into CASSFGQGIDTQYF.

The genes are TRBV7-2 and TRBJ1-1, with D possibly being TRBD1 (5 bases). This CDR3 contains 14 residues. Germline CDR1 and CDR2: SGHTA and FQGNSA. Trimming took 3 bases from V and 0 from J, leaving 8 bases between them. For the CDR3, the DNA is TGTGCCAGCAGCTTTTGGGGGGTGAACACTGAAGCTTTCTTT. Its translation: CASSFWGVNTEAFF.

The chain employs TRBV7-6 and TRBJ2-3, with TRBD1 matching 8 bases. Germline lookup yields CDR1 SGHVS and CDR2 FNYEAQ. The V gene end was trimmed by 5 bases and the J gene end by 1 base; junction bases not matched to a gene: 5. CDR3 length equals 15 residues. CDR3: CASSPTTGGTDTQYF. CDR3 nucleotides: TGTGCCAGCAGCCCGACGACAGGGGGCACAGATACGCAGTATTTT.

This clone showed up just once. This chain joins TRBV6-1 and TRBJ1-4; D may be TRBD1 (6 bases). Germline CDR1 reads MNHNS; CDR2 reads SASEGT. Trimming shortened V by 6 bases and J by 7 bases, and 18 bases separated the two germline ends. The CDR3 runs 15 residues. The CDR3 DNA reads as TGTGCCAGCAGAGGCAACAGGGTGTTGGCTGAAAAACTGTTTTTT. Its translation is CASRGNRVLAEKLFF.

CDR3 residues: CASSLGTGVSQPQHF. As DNA, the CDR3 is TGTGCCAGCAGTTTAGGGACAGGGGTTAGTCAGCCCCAGCATTTT. V gene TRBV27 combines with J gene TRBJ1-5, with 10 bases aligning to TRBD1. Unmatched junction bases numbered 4, after V lost 2 bases and J lost 6 bases. The CDR3 spans 15 residues. CDR1 and CDR2 from the germline V gene are MNHEY and SMNVEV (reference sequence).

The CDR3 sequence is CASSLRSGYEQYF. The CDR3, as DNA: TGTGCCAGCAGTTTACGTTCAGGCTACGAGCAGTACTTC. The chain recombines TRBV28 with TRBJ2-7, with D unclear. The CDR3 loop spans 13 amino acids. Trimming removed 2 bases at V and 3 bases at J, with 8 bases between. Germline assignment: CDR1 MDHEN and CDR2 SYDVKM.

This clone was seen just once. The chain employs TRBV27 and TRBJ2-3; D remains ambiguous. Germline CDR1 reads MNHEY; CDR2 reads SMNVEV (reference sequence). The CDR3 runs 11 residues. The V and J ends lost 6 bases and 7 bases respectively, with 8 bases between them. The CDR3 DNA follows: TGTGCCAGCAGCTCGAGATATACGCAGTATTTT. Translated: CASSSRYTQYF.

This clone was observed once. The chain recombines TRBV4-3 with TRBJ1-4; no reliable D call. CDR1 LGHNA and CDR2 YSLEER come from the germline V gene. V lost 6 bases and J lost 5, with 10 bases in between. The CDR3 loop spans 13 amino acids. The CDR3 sequence is CASSPDLNEKLFF. The CDR3 DNA follows: TGCGCCAGCAGTCCGGACTTAAATGAAAAACTGTTTTTT.

The V and J genes are TRBV27 and TRBJ2-1; D perhaps matches TRBD2 (7 bases). The CDR3 length is 14 residues. V lost 1 base, J lost 7 bases, and 11 bases lay in between. CDR1 is MNHEY, CDR2 SMNVEV, per germline (reference sequence). The CDR3 DNA reads TGTGCCAGCAGTTTATTTGAGGGGGGGAATGAGCAGTTCTTC. It translates to CASSLFEGGNEQFF.

This chain connects TRBV2 to TRBJ2-7; tentative D call: TRBD1 (6 bases). The CDR3 consists of 13 residues. The V and J ends lost 5 bases and 7 bases respectively, with 15 bases between them. CDR1 is SNHLY, CDR2 FYNNEI, per germline. The CDR3 sequence is CASSLTDSLEQYF. The CDR3 DNA reads TGTGCCAGCAGTCTGACGGACAGCCTAGAGCAGTACTTC.

The chain joins TRBV5-6 to TRBJ2-1, with D unresolved. The CDR3 is made up of 12 amino acids. The germline gives CDR1 SGHDT, CDR2 YYEEEE. V lost 4 bases and J lost 5, with 7 bases in between. The CDR3 region has the DNA TGTGCCAGCAGCCACGCTAACAATGAGCAGTTCTTC. Its translation: CASSHANNEQFF.

V gene TRBV27 combines with J gene TRBJ2-3; the match to TRBD2 covers 9 bases. The CDR3 is 14 amino acids. Looked up from germline, CDR1 is MNHEY and CDR2 is SMNVEV (reference sequence). After removal of 4 bases from V and 1 base from J, the junction contained 0 bases not matched to a gene. The CDR3 region has the DNA TGTGCCAGCAGTTGGACTAGCGGCACAGATACGCAGTATTTT. It yields the protein CASSWTSGTDTQYF.

The chain is built from TRBV10-3 and TRBJ2-7; tentative D call: TRBD2 (5 bases). V lost 1 base and J 7 bases, leaving 17 bases between the germline ends. Per germline, CDR1 ENHRY and CDR2 SYGVKD. The CDR3 consists of 15 residues. This chain's CDR3 is CAISELGGGAEEQYF. In DNA form, the CDR3 reads TGTGCCATCAGTGAGTTAGGCGGCGGAGCGGAAGAGCAGTACTTC.

The genes are TRBV11-2 and TRBJ2-1; D is perhaps TRBD2 (6 bases). The germline V and J ends were trimmed by 2 bases and 9 bases, with 23 bases remaining between them. The germline V gene encodes CDR1 SGHAT and CDR2 FQNNGV. This CDR3 has 17 residues. This CDR3 reads CASSLIVGGPRLAEQFF. The DNA of the CDR3 is TGTGCCAGCAGCTTAATTGTGGGAGGCCCACGGCTCGCTGAGCAGTTCTTC.

V is TRBV5-1 and J is TRBJ2-1; TRBD2 matches 15 bases. The junction had 6 bases not matched to a gene; V was cut back by 3 bases and J by 8 bases. The germline CDR1 and CDR2 sequences are SGHRS and YFSETQ. The CDR3 sequence is 16 residues long. Here the CDR3 DNA reads TGCGCCAGCAGCTCGGGACTAGCGGGAGGCGGGGATGAGCAGTTCTTC. Its protein is CASSSGLAGGGDEQFF.

The V and J genes are TRBV11-2 and TRBJ2-7; D call uncertain. Trimming took 1 base from V and 0 from J, leaving 4 bases between them. The CDR3 is made up of 13 amino acids. Looked up from germline, CDR1 is SGHAT and CDR2 is FQNNGV. The CDR3 reads CASSLGHSYEQYF. CDR3 nucleotide sequence: TGTGCCAGCAGCTTAGGGCACTCCTACGAGCAGTACTTC.

The genes are TRBV7-9 and TRBJ2-2; D call uncertain. The V gene lost 3 bases and the J gene lost 10 bases, with 6 bases spanning the gap. Germline V gene sequence: CDR1 SEHNR, CDR2 FQNEAQ (reference sequence). The CDR3 extends over 11 amino acids. The CDR3, as DNA: TGTGCCAGCAGCTTCGAGGTGGAGCTGTTTTTT. Translating gives CASSFEVELFF.

J is TRBJ2-3 and V is TRBV27; 7 nucleotides align to TRBD1. The CDR3 has 16 amino acids. Germline trimming cut 5 bases from V and 0 bases from J; bases unmatched to any gene: 8. Germline CDR1 and CDR2: MNHEY and SMNVEV (reference sequence). CDR3 sequence: CASSPLGGSSTDTQYF. The CDR3 DNA reads as TGTGCCAGCAGTCCGTTAGGGGGCTCTAGCACAGATACGCAGTATTTT.

The chain uses TRBV7-2 and TRBJ2-7; 8 bases map to TRBD2. The CDR3 runs to 15 residues. Germline values: CDR1 SGHTA, CDR2 FQGNSA. V shed 5 bases and J 2 bases; nucleotides not matched to a gene: 8. The CDR3 region has the DNA TGTGCCAGCAGCCTAAGCTCAGCGGGGGCCTACGAGCAGTACTTC. Translating gives CASSLSSAGAYEQYF.

This clone is a singleton in its sample. This chain uses TRBV18 with TRBJ1-1; the D gene is possibly TRBD1 (6 bases). CDR1 is KGHSH, CDR2 LQKENI, per germline. Trimming shortened V by 10 bases and J by 4 bases, and 16 bases separated the two germline ends. The CDR3 consists of 13 residues. This CDR3 is CATITGSGTEAFF. In nucleotides, the CDR3 is TGTGCCACAATTACAGGGTCCGGCACTGAAGCTTTCTTT. The entire variable domain, with the rest obtained from reference TRBV18 and TRBJ1-1, is as follows: NAGVMQNPRHLVRRRGQEARLRCSPMKGHSHVYWYRQLPEEGLKFMVYLQKENIIDESGMPKERFSAEFPKEGPSILRIQQVVRGDSAAYFCATITGSGTEAFFGQGTRLTVV.

This clone was seen only a few times. The chain links TRBV7-8 to TRBJ2-5, with TRBD1 matching over 8 bases. Losses at the gene ends were 5 bases for V and 5 bases for J; bases not matched to a gene: 4. Germline-derived CDR1 and CDR2 are SGHVS and FQNEAQ. The CDR3 extends over 13 amino acids. In DNA, the CDR3 is TGTGCCAGCAGCGCGGACAGGGCTGAGACCCAGTACTTC. This gives the protein CASSADRAETQYF.

The DNA for the CDR3 is TGTGCCAGCAGTTACGCCGGGACAGACTCCTACGAGCAGTACTTC. It codes for CASSYAGTDSYEQYF. The rearrangement uses TRBV6-5 and TRBJ2-7, with 7 bases lining up with TRBD1. Per germline, CDR1 MNHEY and CDR2 SVGAGI. The V segment lost 2 bases and the J segment 0 bases; nucleotides outside the gene matches: 4. CDR3 length equals 15 residues.

The CDR3, as DNA: TGCGCCAGCAGCCAAGGTTGGGACAGAAGGATTTACGAGCAGTACTTC. Translated, it gives CASSQGWDRRIYEQYF. The chain couples TRBV4-1 to TRBJ2-7, with 7 bases lining up with TRBD1. The CDR3 covers 16 residues. Trimming took 1 base from V and 4 from J; bases not matched to a gene: 10. Per the germline V gene, CDR1 is MGHRA and CDR2 is YSYEKL.

The gene calls are TRBV9 and TRBJ2-3; a possible D gene is TRBD1 (5 bases). This CDR3 spans 14 amino acids. Germline CDR1 and CDR2: SGDLS and YYNGEE. The germline V and J ends were trimmed by 2 bases and 3 bases, with 10 bases remaining between them. The CDR3 here is CASSVGQGTDTQYF. The CDR3 DNA is TGTGCCAGCAGCGTTGGCCAGGGTACAGATACGCAGTATTTT.

This chain uses TRBV28 with TRBJ2-2; 8 bases fit TRBD2. CDR3 length: 14 residues. Trimming removed 2 bases from V and 5 bases from J; junction bases left unmatched: 1. Germline CDR1 MDHEN, CDR2 SYDVKM. The CDR3 nucleotides read TGTGCCAGCAGTTTAGCGGGAGGAACCGGGGAGCTGTTTTTT. It yields the protein CASSLAGGTGELFF.

This chain uses TRBV27 with TRBJ2-7; possibly TRBD2 for D (6 bases). The CDR3 sequence is 16 residues long. Germline V gene lookup returns CDR1 MNHEY and CDR2 SMNVEV (reference sequence). The V end was cut by 0 bases, the J end by 0 bases, with 12 bases between. CDR3 coding DNA: TGTGCCAGCAGTTTATCGTTCGGGAGCCGCTCCTACGAGCAGTACTTC. It yields the protein CASSLSFGSRSYEQYF.

The V and J genes are TRBV7-2 and TRBJ1-2; no firm D call. The ends were cut back, 1 base at V and 2 bases at J, with 14 bases in the middle. This CDR3 has 16 amino acids. In germline, CDR1 is SGHTA, CDR2 FQGNSA. The CDR3, as DNA: TGTGCCAGCAGCTTAGATCAGTACGCGGGCAACTATGGCTACACCTTC. Amino acids: CASSLDQYAGNYGYTF.

The chain recombines TRBV4-3 with TRBJ2-3, with 7 positions matching TRBD2. The CDR3 has 16 amino acids. Germline V CDR1 and CDR2: LGHNA, YSLEER. With V trimmed by 2 bases and J by 3 bases, 8 bases remained unmatched. As DNA, the CDR3 is TGCGCCAGCAGCCAACACACCTTTAGCGGGACAGATACGCAGTATTTT. Amino acid sequence: CASSQHTFSGTDTQYF.

V usage is TRBV4-1 and J usage is TRBJ2-5, with 8 bases that match TRBD2. The J call is in doubt because the DNA end fits TRBJ2-7 better. Germline V CDR1 and CDR2: MGHRA, YSYEKL. The CDR3 length is 17 residues. The CDR3, as DNA: TGCGCCAGCAGCCACCACATTGGAGCGGGGGTCTCCTACGAGCAGTACTTC. Its protein is CASSHHIGAGVSYEQYF.

This clone turned up a few times. The chain couples TRBV25-1 to TRBJ2-7; no clear D. This CDR3 has 11 amino acids. The germline V and J ends were trimmed by 4 bases and 7 bases, with 8 bases remaining between them. Germline V gene sequence: CDR1 MGHDK, CDR2 SYGVNS. The CDR3, as DNA: TGTGCCAGCAGTGTCTCGAGGGAGCAGTACTTC. It is translated as CASSVSREQYF.